A selection of T cell receptor beta chains follows, all from one sample in a study of T cell repertoires in cytomegalovirus infection. TCRdb re-called the reads through MiXCR, storing one row per CDR3 protein. The data contain some 900,000 distinct CDR3 sequences, 32% of them singletons. For these TCRs, the target antigens are not known. The sample consisted of cultured CD8+ T cells from PBMCs, taken from culture after CMV antigen stimulation. These receptors were taken from a human donor in good health (CMV status not recorded). Some clones in this sample may be carry-over from other donors' samples. The CDR3 runs from the conserved cysteine through the conserved F or W. A D gene is named only where the DNA matches it firmly. Size is omitted from some rows. Given values are once, few, many or a class for expanded clones.

j_gene,v_gene,len,abundance,d_gene,CDR3aa,CDR3nt
TRBJ2-1,TRBV6-2/TRBV6-3,14,.,TRBD2,CASFLAGGKNEQFF,TGTGCCAGCTTCCTAGCGGGGGGAAAGAATGAGCAGTTCTTC
TRBJ2-3,TRBV6-5,15,many,TRBD2,CASSYSVGGTDTQYF,TGTGCCAGCAGTTACTCGGTGGGGGGGACAGATACGCAGTATTTT
TRBJ2-7,TRBV12-3/TRBV12-4,17,few,TRBD2,CASSLGLAGAYSYEQYF,TGTGCCAGCAGTTTAGGGCTAGCGGGGGCCTACTCCTACGAGCAGTACTTC
TRBJ2-2,TRBV7-9,18,few,.,CASRQRVIDRRGTGELFF,TGTGCCAGCAGGCAAAGAGTAATTGACCGACGGGGCACCGGGGAGCTGTTTTTT
TRBJ1-1,TRBV27,17,.,TRBD1,CASSLAPPGQPNTEAFF,TGTGCCAGCAGTTTGGCGCCACCGGGACAGCCTAACACTGAAGCTTTCTTT
TRBJ2-5,TRBV13,12,.,.,CASSVDGETQYF,TGTGCCAGCAGCGTGGACGGGGAGACCCAGTACTTC
TRBJ2-1,TRBV7-9,17,.,.,CASSLAEAGPSYNEQFF,TGTGCCAGCAGCTTAGCGGAGGCGGGGCCCTCCTACAATGAGCAGTTCTTC
TRBJ1-5,TRBV19,17,once,.,CVSSDTTGTYSNQPQHF,TGTGTCAGTTCAGACACCACGGGCACCTATAGCAATCAGCCCCAGCATTTT
TRBJ2-7,TRBV14,14,few,TRBD1,CASSQGTGAYEQYF,TGTGCCAGCAGCCAAGGAACAGGGGCCTACGAGCAGTACTTC
TRBJ1-6,TRBV13,15,once,TRBD1,CASSTRDRVDSPLHF,TGTGCCAGCAGCACCCGGGACAGGGTGGATTCACCCCTCCACTTT
TRBJ2-1,TRBV2,17,few,.,CASSGKGGLSSYNEQFF,TGTGCCAGCAGTGGAAAAGGTGGGCTGAGCTCCTACAATGAGCAGTTCTTC
TRBJ1-4,TRBV7-9,15,.,TRBD1,CASSYPQGMGEKLFF,TGTGCCAGCAGCTATCCACAGGGGATGGGCGAAAAACTGTTTTTT
TRBJ1-1,TRBV19,15,.,.,CASSIVRYKNTEAFF,TGTGCCAGTAGTATCGTAAGATATAAGAACACTGAAGCTTTCTTT
TRBJ2-5,TRBV29-1,15,.,TRBD1,CSVAGTGGSGETQYF,TGCAGCGTTGCCGGGACAGGGGGCTCTGGGGAGACCCAGTACTTC
TRBJ2-1,TRBV19,14,.,.,CASSIDSEGDEQFF,TGTGCCAGTAGTATAGATAGTGAGGGCGACGAGCAGTTCTTC
TRBJ1-1,TRBV19,13,few,.,CASSGPKNTEAFF,TGTGCCAGTAGTGGCCCCAAGAACACTGAAGCTTTCTTT
TRBJ2-1,TRBV24-1,16,.,.,CATSSSSGKEYNEQFF,TGTGCCACCAGTTCCTCAAGCGGAAAAGAGTACAATGAGCAGTTCTTC
TRBJ2-7,TRBV27,13,.,.,CASSFTGPYEQYF,TGTGCCAGCAGTTTCACAGGGCCCTACGAGCAGTACTTC
TRBJ2-1,TRBV29-1,17,few,.,CSVEGTVGPEQRNEQFF,TGCAGCGTTGAAGGGACAGTCGGCCCCGAACAGCGCAATGAGCAGTTCTTC
TRBJ1-5,TRBV19,13,few,TRBD1,CASGPGTGEPQHF,TGTGCCAGTGGTCCGGGGACAGGGGAGCCCCAGCATTTT
TRBJ2-3,TRBV7-2,16,many,.,CASRNYPRGRTDTQYF,TGTGCCAGCAGGAATTACCCCCGGGGGCGCACAGATACGCAGTATTTT
TRBJ2-1,TRBV12-5,13,once,TRBD2,CASAVTSANEQFF,TGTGCTAGTGCCGTGACTAGCGCGAATGAGCAGTTCTTC
TRBJ1-5,TRBV19,20,.,.,CASSIDPITGTYFSNQPQHF,TGTGCCAGTAGTATAGATCCTATCACCGGGACATACTTTAGCAATCAGCCCCAGCATTTT
TRBJ2-3,TRBV7-2,16,.,.,CASSTDSWLGTDTQYF,TGTGCCAGCAGCACCGACAGCTGGTTGGGCACAGATACGCAGTATTTT
TRBJ2-3,TRBV4-3,18,.,TRBD2,CASSQDFGTRSVTDTQYF,TGCGCCAGCAGCCAAGATTTTGGGACTAGAAGCGTCACAGATACGCAGTATTTT
TRBJ2-3,TRBV18,20,.,TRBD1,CASSPPLGQGNFLSTDTQYF,TGTGCCAGCTCACCACCTTTGGGACAGGGAAACTTTTTGAGCACAGATACGCAGTATTTT
TRBJ2-1,TRBV7-8,17,.,TRBD1,CASSLPPGQGSSSEQFF,TGTGCCAGCAGCCTCCCTCCGGGACAGGGGTCTTCAAGCGAGCAGTTCTTC
TRBJ2-1,TRBV6-2/TRBV6-3,19,.,TRBD2,CASTKGLAGGKGSYNEQFF,TGTGCCAGCACCAAGGGACTAGCGGGGGGTAAGGGATCCTACAATGAGCAGTTCTTC
TRBJ1-5,TRBV27,18,few,.,CASSLLGFPGGPGKPQHF,TGTGCCAGCAGTTTATTAGGTTTCCCCGGGGGCCCAGGGAAGCCCCAGCATTTT
TRBJ1-5,TRBV13,15,.,TRBD1,CASSIGTGGIQPQHF,TGTGCCAGCAGCATCGGGACAGGGGGCATTCAGCCCCAGCATTTT
TRBJ1-3,TRBV5-1,14,few,.,CASSFRDPGNTIYF,TGCGCCAGCAGCTTCAGGGATCCTGGAAACACCATATATTTT
TRBJ2-7,TRBV4-1,16,.,.,CASSQDPVSAASEQYF,TGCGCCAGCAGCCAAGATCCCGTTTCCGCGGCATCCGAGCAGTACTTC
TRBJ1-2,TRBV7-4,13,.,.,CASSPREPYGYTF,TGTGCCAGCAGCCCCAGGGAGCCCTATGGCTACACCTTC
TRBJ2-3,TRBV7-9,18,few,.,CASSLAPRQFPSLDTQYF,TGTGCCAGCAGCTTAGCCCCTCGACAGTTCCCCTCGCTTGATACGCAGTATTTT
TRBJ2-7,TRBV7-9,14,.,.,CASSSSRRPREQYF,TGTGCCAGCAGCTCGTCTAGGCGTCCTAGGGAGCAGTACTTC
TRBJ2-2,TRBV7-7,12,.,TRBD1,CAGQGGTGELFF,TGTGCTGGACAGGGGGGAACCGGGGAGCTGTTTTTT
TRBJ1-1,TRBV19,14,.,.,CASINSQGNTEAFF,TGTGCCAGTATTAATTCTCAGGGGAACACTGAAGCTTTCTTT
TRBJ2-4,TRBV20-1,18,.,.,CSAVGLADYYLAKNIQYF,TGCAGTGCTGTAGGGCTAGCCGATTACTATTTAGCCAAAAACATTCAGTACTTC
TRBJ2-1,TRBV11-2,14,few,.,CASSNVKVRDEQFF,TGTGCCAGCAGCAACGTCAAGGTACGCGATGAGCAGTTCTTC
TRBJ1-2,TRBV6-2/TRBV6-3,17,few,.,CASRPDRSRGYDYGYTF,TGTGCCAGCAGACCCGACAGGAGTAGGGGATACGACTATGGCTACACCTTC
TRBJ1-4,TRBV7-9,15,.,.,CASSLAGDPWEKLFF,TGTGCCAGCAGCTTAGCGGGCGACCCTTGGGAAAAACTGTTTTTT
TRBJ2-2,TRBV7-9,16,.,.,CASSLKGRRNTGELFF,TGTGCCAGCAGCTTAAAAGGCAGGCGGAACACCGGGGAGCTGTTTTTT
TRBJ1-6,TRBV12-3/TRBV12-4,15,few,.,CASSFAPRQDSPLHF,TGTGCCAGCAGTTTCGCCCCCCGACAGGATTCACCCCTCCACTTT
TRBJ2-2,TRBV6-5,18,.,TRBD1,CASSYRHRDRGNTGELFF,TGTGCCAGCAGTTACCGCCACCGGGACAGGGGGAACACCGGGGAGCTGTTTTTT
TRBJ2-1,TRBV27,14,.,.,CASSLVVLHNEQFF,TGTGCCAGCAGTTTAGTCGTTCTGCACAATGAGCAGTTCTTC
TRBJ1-2,TRBV27,15,.,.,CASSLFGGSQDGYTF,TGTGCCAGCAGTTTATTTGGAGGGTCGCAGGATGGCTACACCTTC
TRBJ1-4,TRBV27,14,.,.,CASSRGTPNEKLFF,TGTGCCAGCAGTCGCGGAACCCCTAATGAAAAACTGTTTTTT
TRBJ2-5,TRBV12-3/TRBV12-4,15,.,TRBD2,CASSFQGGLQETQYF,TGTGCCAGCAGTTTCCAGGGAGGGCTACAAGAGACCCAGTACTTC
TRBJ1-5,TRBV6-1,15,.,TRBD1,CANILTGDGNQPQHF,TGTGCCAACATCCTTACAGGGGACGGCAATCAGCCCCAGCATTTT
TRBJ2-5,TRBV12-3/TRBV12-4,15,once,.,CASSLQGTSQETQYF,TGCGCCAGCAGTTTACAGGGCACGAGTCAAGAGACCCAGTACTTC